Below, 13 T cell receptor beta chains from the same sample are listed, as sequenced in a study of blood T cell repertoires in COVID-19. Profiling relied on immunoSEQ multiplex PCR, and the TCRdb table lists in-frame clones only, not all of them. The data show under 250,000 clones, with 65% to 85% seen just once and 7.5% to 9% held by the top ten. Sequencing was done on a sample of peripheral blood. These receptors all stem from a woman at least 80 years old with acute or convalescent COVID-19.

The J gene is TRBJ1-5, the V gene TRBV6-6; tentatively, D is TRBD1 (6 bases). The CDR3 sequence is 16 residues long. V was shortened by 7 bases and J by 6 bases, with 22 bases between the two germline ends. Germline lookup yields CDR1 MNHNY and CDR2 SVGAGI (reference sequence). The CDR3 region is CASIQGRGDRLQPQHF. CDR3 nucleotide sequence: TGTGCCAGCATCCAGGGGAGGGGCGACCGACTTCAGCCCCAGCATTTT.

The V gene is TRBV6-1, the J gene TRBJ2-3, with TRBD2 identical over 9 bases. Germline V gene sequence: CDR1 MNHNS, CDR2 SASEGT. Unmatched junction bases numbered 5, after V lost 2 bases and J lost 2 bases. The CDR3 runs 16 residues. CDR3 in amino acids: CASSERAGGPTDTQYF. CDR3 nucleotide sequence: TGTGCCAGCAGTGAACGGGCGGGGGGGCCCACAGATACGCAGTATTTT.

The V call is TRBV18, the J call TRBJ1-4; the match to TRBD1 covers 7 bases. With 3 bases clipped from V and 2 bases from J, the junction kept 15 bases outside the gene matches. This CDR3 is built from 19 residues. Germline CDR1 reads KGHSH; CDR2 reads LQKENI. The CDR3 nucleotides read TGTGCCAGCTCACCTCAACGACAGGGAGGTGCGGGGACTAATGAAAAACTGTTTTTT. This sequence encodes CASSPQRQGGAGTNEKLFF.

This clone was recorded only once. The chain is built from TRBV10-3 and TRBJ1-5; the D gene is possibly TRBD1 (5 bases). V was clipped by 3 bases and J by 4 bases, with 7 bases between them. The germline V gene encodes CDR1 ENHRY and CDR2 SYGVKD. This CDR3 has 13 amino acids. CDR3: CAISEQENQPQHF. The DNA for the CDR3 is TGTGCCATCAGTGAACAGGAGAATCAGCCCCAGCATTTT.

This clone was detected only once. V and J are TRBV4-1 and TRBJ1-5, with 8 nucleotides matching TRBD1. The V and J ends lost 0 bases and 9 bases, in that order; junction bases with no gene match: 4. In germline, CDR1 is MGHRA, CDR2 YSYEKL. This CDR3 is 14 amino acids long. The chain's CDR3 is CASSQEGTGVPQHF. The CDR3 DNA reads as TGCGCCAGCAGCCAAGAAGGGACAGGTGTGCCCCAGCATTTT.

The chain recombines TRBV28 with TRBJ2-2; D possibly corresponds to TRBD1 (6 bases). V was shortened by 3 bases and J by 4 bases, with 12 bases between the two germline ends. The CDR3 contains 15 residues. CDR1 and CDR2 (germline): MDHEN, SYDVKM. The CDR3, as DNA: TGTGCCAGCAGTTTTCAGGGGCCACTCACCGGGGAGCTGTTTTTT. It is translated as CASSFQGPLTGELFF.

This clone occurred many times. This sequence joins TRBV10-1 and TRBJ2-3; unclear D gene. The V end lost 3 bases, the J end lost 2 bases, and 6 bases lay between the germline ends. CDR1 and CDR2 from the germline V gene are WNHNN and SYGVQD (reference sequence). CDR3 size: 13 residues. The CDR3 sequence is CASSDPNTDTQYF. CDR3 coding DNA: TGCGCCAGCAGTGACCCCAACACAGATACGCAGTATTTT.

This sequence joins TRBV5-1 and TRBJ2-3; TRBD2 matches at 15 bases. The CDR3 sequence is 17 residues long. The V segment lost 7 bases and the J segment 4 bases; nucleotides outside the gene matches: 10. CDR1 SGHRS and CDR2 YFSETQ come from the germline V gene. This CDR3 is CASGRGLAGGPPDTQYF. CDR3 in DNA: TGCGCCAGCGGAAGGGGACTAGCGGGGGGACCCCCAGATACGCAGTATTTT.

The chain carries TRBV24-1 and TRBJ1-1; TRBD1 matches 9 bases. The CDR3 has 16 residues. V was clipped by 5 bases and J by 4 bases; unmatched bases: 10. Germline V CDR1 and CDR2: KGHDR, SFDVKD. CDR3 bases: TGTGCCACCAGTGGCTCTGCGGGACAGGGTGGCACTGAAGCTTTCTTT. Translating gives CATSGSAGQGGTEAFF.

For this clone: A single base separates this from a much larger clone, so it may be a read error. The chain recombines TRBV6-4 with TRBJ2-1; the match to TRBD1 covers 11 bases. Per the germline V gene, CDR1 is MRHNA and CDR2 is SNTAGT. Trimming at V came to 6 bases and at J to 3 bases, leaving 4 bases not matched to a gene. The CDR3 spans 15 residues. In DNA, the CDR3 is TGTGCCAGCAGCCAGGGGACAGGGGGCTACAATGAGCAGTTCTTC. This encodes CASSQGTGGYNEQFF.

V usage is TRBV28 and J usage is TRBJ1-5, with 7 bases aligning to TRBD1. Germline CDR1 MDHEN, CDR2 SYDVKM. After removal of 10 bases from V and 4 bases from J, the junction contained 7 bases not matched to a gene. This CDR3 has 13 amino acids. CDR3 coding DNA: TGTGCCACTTTGGGACAGATAAATCAGCCCCAGCATTTT. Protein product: CATLGQINQPQHF. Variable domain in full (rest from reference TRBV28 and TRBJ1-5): DVKVTQSSRYLVKRTGEKVFLECVQDMDHENMFWYRQDPGLGLRLIYFSYDVKMKEKGDIPEGYSVSREKKERFSLILESASTNQTSMYLCATLGQINQPQHFGDGTRLSIL.

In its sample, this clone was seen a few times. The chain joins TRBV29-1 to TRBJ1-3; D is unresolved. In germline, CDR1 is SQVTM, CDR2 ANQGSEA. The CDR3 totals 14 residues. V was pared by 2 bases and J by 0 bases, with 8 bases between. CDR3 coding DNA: TGCAGCGTTGAACCCGGAGGCTCTGGAAACACCATATATTTT. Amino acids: CSVEPGGSGNTIYF.

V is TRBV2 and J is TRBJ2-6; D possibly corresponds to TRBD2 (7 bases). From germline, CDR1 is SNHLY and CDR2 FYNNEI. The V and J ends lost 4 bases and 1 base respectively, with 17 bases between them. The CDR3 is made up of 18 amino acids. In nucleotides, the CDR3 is TGTGCCAGCAGTGTGGAAGGAGGGGGGGCTTCTGGGGCCAACGTCCTGACTTTC. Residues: CASSVEGGGASGANVLTF. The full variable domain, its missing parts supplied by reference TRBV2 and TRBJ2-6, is EPEVTQTPSHQVTQMGQEVILRCVPISNHLYFYWYRQILGQKVEFLVSFYNNEISEKSEIFDDQFSVERPDGSNFTLKIRSTKLEDSAMYFCASSVEGGGASGANVLTFGAGSRLTVL.